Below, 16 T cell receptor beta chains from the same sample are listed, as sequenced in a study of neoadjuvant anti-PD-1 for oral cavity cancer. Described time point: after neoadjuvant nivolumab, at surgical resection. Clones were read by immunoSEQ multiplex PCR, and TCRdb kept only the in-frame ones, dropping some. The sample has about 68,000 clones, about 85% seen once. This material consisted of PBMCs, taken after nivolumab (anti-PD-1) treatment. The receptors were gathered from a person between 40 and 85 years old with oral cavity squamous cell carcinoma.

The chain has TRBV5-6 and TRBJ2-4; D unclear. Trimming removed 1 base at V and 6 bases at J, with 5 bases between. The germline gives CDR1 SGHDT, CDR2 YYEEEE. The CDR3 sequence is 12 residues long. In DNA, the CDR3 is TGTGCCAGCAGCTTGAGGATAAACATTCAGTACTTC. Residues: CASSLRINIQYF.

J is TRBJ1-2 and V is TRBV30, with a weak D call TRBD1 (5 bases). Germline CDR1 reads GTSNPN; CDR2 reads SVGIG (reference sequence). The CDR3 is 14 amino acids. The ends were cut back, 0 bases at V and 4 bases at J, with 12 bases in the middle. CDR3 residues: CAWSVGAGTYGYTF. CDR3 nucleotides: TGTGCCTGGAGTGTCGGAGCCGGGACCTATGGCTACACCTTC.

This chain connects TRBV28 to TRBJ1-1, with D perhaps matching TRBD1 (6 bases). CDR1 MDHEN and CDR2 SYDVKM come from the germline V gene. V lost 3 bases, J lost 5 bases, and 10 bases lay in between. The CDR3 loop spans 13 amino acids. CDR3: CASSLVQGTEAFF. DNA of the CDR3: TGTGCCAGCAGTTTGGTGCAGGGGACTGAAGCTTTCTTT.

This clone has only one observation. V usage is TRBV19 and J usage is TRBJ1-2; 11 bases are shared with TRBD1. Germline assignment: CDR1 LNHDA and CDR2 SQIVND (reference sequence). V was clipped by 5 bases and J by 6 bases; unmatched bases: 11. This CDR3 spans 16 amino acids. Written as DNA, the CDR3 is TGTGCCAGTAGTCGCGGACAGGGGGCGCGAGTCAATGGCTACACCTTC. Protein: CASSRGQGARVNGYTF.

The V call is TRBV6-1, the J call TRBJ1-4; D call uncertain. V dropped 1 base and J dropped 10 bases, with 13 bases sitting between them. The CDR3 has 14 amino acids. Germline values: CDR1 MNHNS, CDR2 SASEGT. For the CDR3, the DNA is TGTGCCAGCAGTGAAGAGGTGCGGGTAGCAAAACTGTTTTTT. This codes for CASSEEVRVAKLFF.

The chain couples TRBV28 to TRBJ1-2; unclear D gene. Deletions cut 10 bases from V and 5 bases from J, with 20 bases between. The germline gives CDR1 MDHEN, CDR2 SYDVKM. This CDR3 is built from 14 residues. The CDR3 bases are TGTGCCACCGTCCTCACCACGTCGAATTATGGCTACACCTTC. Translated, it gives CATVLTTSNYGYTF.

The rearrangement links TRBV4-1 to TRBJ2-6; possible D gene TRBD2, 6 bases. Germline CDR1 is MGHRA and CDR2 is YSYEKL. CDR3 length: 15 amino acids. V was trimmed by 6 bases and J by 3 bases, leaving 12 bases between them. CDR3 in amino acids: CASRPGLLGANVLTF. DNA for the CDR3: TGCGCCAGCAGACCGGGACTGCTTGGGGCCAACGTCCTGACTTTC.

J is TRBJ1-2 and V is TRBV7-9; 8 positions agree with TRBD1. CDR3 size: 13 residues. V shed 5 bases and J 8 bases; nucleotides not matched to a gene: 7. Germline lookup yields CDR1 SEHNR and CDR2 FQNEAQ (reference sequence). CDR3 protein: CASSQYGQGGYTF. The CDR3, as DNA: TGTGCCAGCAGCCAGTACGGACAGGGAGGCTACACCTTC.

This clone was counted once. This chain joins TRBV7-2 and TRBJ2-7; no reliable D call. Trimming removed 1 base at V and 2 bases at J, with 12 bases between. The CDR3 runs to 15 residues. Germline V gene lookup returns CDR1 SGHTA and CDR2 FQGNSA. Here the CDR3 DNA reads TGTGCCAGCAGCTTAGGAGAGTCAGATACCTACGAGCAGTACTTC. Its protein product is CASSLGESDTYEQYF.

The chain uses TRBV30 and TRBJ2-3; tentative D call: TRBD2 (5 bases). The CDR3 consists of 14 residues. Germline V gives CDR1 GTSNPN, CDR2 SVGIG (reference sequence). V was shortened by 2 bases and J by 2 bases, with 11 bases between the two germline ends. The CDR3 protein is CAWSPSGDTDTQYF. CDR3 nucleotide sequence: TGTGCCTGGAGTCCGAGCGGAGACACAGATACGCAGTATTTT.

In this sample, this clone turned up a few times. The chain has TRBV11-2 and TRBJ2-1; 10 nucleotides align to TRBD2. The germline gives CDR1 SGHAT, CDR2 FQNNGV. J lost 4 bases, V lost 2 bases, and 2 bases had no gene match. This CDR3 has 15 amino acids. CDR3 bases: TGTGCCAGCAGCTTAAGGACTAGCGGATACAATGAGCAGTTCTTC. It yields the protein CASSLRTSGYNEQFF.

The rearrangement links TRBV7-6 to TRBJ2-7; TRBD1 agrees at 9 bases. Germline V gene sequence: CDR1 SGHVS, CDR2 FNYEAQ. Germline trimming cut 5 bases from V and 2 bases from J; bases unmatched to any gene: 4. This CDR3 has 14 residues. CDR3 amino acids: CASSPGTGTYEQYF. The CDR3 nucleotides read TGTGCCAGCAGCCCAGGGACAGGGACCTACGAGCAGTACTTC.

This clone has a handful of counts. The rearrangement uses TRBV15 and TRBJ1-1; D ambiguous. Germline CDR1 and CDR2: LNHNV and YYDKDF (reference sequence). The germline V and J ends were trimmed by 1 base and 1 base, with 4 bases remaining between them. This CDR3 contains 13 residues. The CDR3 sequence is CATSRVANTEAFF. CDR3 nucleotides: TGTGCCACCAGCAGAGTGGCGAACACTGAAGCTTTCTTT.

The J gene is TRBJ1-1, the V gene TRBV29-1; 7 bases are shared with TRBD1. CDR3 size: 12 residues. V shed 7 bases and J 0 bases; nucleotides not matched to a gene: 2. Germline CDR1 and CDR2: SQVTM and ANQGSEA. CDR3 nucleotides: TGCAGCGGAACAGGGGTGAACACTGAAGCTTTCTTT. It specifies CSGTGVNTEAFF.

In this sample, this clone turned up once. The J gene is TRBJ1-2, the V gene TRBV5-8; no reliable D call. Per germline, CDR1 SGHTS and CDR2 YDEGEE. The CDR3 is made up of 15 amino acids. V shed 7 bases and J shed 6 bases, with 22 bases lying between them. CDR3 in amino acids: CASLPVQTVYDGYTF. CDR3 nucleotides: TGTGCCAGCTTACCGGTCCAGACCGTTTATGATGGCTACACCTTC.

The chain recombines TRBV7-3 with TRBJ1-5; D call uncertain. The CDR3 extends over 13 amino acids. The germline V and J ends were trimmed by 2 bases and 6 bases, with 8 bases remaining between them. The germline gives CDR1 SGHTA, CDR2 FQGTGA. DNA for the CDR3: TGTGCCAGCAGCTTATTCGTTCGTCAGCCCCAGCATTTT. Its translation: CASSLFVRQPQHF.